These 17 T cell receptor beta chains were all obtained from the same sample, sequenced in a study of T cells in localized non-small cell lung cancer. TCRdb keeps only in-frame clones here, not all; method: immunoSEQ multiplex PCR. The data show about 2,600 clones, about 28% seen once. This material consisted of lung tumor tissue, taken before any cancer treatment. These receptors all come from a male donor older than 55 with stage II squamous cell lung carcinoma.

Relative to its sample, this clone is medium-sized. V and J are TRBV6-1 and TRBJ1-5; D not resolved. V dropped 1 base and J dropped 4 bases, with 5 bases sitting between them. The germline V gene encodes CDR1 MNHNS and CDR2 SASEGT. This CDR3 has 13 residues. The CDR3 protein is CASSEGLNQPQHF. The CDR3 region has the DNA TGTGCCAGCAGTGAAGGGCTTAATCAGCCCCAGCATTTT.

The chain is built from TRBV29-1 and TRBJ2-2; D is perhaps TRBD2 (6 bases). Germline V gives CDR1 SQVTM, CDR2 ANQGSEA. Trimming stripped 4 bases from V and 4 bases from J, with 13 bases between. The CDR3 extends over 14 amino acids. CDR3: CSVGTGGTTGELFF. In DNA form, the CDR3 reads TGCAGCGTTGGCACCGGGGGTACCACCGGGGAGCTGTTTTTT.

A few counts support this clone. In nucleotides, the CDR3 is TGCGCCAGCAGCCAAGAAGTGGAAAGGGTGACCCAGTACTTC. Translating gives CASSQEVERVTQYF. This chain connects TRBV1 to TRBJ2-5. TRBV1 is described as a pseudogene. This CDR3 has 14 amino acids.

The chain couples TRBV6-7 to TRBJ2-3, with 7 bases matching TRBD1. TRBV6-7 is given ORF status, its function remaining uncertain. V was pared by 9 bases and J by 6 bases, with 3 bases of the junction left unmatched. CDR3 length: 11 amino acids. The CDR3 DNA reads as TGTGCCAGTAGGGGGCTGGATACGCAGTATTTT. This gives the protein CASRGLDTQYF.

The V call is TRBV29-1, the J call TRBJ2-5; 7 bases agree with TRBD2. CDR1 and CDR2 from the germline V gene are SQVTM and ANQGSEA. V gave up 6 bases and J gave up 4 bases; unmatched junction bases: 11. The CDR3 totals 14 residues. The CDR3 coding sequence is TGCAGCGTCGCCGGCTCACGCGGGAGAGAGACCCAGTACTTC. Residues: CSVAGSRGRETQYF.

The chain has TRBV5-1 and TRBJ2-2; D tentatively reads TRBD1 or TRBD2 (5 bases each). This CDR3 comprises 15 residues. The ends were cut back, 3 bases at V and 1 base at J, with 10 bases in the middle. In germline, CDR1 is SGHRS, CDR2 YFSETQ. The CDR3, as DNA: TGCGCCAGCAGCTCTGGGACGGTGAACACCGGGGAGCTGTTTTTT. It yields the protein CASSSGTVNTGELFF.

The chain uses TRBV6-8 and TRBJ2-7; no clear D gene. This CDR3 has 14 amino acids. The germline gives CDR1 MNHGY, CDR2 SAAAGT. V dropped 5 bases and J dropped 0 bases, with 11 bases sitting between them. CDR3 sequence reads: CASSPTTTSYEQYF. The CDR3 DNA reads TGTGCCAGCAGTCCAACGACAACCTCCTACGAGCAGTACTTC.

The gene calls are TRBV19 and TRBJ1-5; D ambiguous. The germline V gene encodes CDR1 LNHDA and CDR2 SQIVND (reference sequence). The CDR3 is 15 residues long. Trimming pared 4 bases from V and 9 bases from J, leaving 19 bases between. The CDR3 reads CASSTNSGGGRPQHF. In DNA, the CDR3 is TGTGCCAGTAGTACCAACTCAGGCGGCGGGCGGCCCCAGCATTTT.

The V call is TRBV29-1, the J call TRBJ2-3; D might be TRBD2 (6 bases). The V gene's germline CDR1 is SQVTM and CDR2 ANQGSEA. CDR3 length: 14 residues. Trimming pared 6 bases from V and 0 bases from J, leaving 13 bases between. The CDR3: CSVDGLSSTDTQYF. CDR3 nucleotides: TGCAGCGTCGACGGACTATCTAGCACAGATACGCAGTATTTT.

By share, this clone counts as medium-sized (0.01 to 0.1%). As DNA, the CDR3 is TGTGCCAGCAGCGTAGGAGGATATTATGGCTACACCTTC. Amino acids: CASSVGGYYGYTF. The chain combines TRBV9 with TRBJ1-2; D remains ambiguous. Germline V gives CDR1 SGDLS, CDR2 YYNGEE. The CDR3 has 13 residues. Trimming shortened V by 0 bases and J by 5 bases, and 8 bases separated the two germline ends.

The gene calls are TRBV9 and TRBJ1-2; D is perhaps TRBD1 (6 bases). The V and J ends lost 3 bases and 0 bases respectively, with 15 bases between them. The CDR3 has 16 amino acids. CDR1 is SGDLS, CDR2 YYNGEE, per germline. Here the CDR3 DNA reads TGTGCCAGCAGCGCAATGGGGGCAATTACTAACTATGGCTACACCTTC. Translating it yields CASSAMGAITNYGYTF.

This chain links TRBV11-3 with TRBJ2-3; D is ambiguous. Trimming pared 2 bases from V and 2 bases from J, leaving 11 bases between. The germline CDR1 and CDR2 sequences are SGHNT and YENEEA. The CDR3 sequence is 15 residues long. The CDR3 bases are TGTGCCAGCAGCTTATTCGCGGTAGTCACAGATACGCAGTATTTT. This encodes CASSLFAVVTDTQYF.

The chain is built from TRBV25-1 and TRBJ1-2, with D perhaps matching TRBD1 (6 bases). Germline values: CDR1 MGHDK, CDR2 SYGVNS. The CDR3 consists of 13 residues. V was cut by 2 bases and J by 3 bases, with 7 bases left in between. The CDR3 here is CASSEGGDYGYTF. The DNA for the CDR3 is TGTGCCAGCAGTGAAGGGGGCGACTATGGCTACACCTTC.

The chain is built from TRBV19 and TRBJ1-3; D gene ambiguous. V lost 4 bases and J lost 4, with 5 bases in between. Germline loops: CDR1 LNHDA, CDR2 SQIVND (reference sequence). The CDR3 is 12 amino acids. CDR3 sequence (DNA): TGTGCCAGTAGTAGGAGAGGAAACACCATATATTTT. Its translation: CASSRRGNTIYF.

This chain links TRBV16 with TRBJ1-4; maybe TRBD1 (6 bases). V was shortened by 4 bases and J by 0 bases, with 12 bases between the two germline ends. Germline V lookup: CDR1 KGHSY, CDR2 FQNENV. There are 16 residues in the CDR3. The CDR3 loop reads CASSPSRQATNEKLFF. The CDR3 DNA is TGTGCCAGCAGCCCGAGTAGACAGGCAACTAATGAAAAACTGTTTTTT.

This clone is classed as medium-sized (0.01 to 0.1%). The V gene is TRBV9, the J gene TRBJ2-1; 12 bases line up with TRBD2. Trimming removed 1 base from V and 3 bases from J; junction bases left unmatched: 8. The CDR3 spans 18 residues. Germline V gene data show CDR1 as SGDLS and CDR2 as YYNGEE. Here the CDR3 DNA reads TGTGCCAGCAGCGTACGCTGGGGGACTAGCGGGCACTACAATGAGCAGTTCTTC. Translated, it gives CASSVRWGTSGHYNEQFF.

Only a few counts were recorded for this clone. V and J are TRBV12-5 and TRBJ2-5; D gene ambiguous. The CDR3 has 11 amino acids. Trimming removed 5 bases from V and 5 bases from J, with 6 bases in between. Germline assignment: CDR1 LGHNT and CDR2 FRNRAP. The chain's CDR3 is CASGTLETQYF. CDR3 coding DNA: TGTGCTAGTGGTACGTTGGAGACCCAGTACTTC.